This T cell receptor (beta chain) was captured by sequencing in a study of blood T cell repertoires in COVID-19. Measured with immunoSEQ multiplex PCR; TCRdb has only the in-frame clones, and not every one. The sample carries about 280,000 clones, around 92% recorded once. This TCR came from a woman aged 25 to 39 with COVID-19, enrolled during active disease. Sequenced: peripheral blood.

The CDR3: CASSFGGYGYTF. In DNA form, the CDR3 reads TGTGCCAGCAGTTTCGGGGGGTATGGCTACACCTTC. The J gene is TRBJ1-2, the V gene TRBV28; tentatively, D is TRBD1 (5 bases). This CDR3 has 12 residues. The germline V gene encodes CDR1 MDHEN and CDR2 SYDVKM. With 3 bases removed from V and 5 bases from J, the gap between germline ends came to 7 bases.